The 18 T cell receptor beta chains below come from one sample, sequenced in a study of cytomegalovirus exposure and HLA in healthy donors. PCR primers comprised 60 Vbeta and 13 Jbeta primers. Generated by immunoSEQ multiplex PCR, the TCRdb table keeps only in-frame clones and is missing some. The sample carries 82,000 or so clones, 9.5% to 13% recorded once. Sequencing was performed on PBMCs. Receptors originate from a man aged 60 to 75 in good health and CMV-seropositive.

The gene calls are TRBV11-2 and TRBJ2-3, with unresolved D. V lost 0 bases to trimming and J lost 1 base, with 8 bases between them. Germline-derived CDR1 and CDR2 are SGHAT and FQNNGV. The CDR3 length is 15 residues. Here the CDR3 reads CASSLDVSRTDTQYF. DNA for the CDR3: TGTGCCAGCAGCTTAGATGTTAGCCGCACAGATACGCAGTATTTT.

This clone was seen only a few times. The V and J genes are TRBV7-2 and TRBJ2-2; 11 positions agree with TRBD2. Germline CDR1 SGHTA, CDR2 FQGNSA. The CDR3 extends over 17 amino acids. V lost 2 bases and J lost 7; bases outside the gene matches: 9. CDR3 loop: CASSLFLIAGGVGELFF. CDR3 in DNA: TGTGCCAGCAGCTTATTCTTGATAGCGGGAGGGGTCGGGGAGCTGTTTTTT. Drawing the rest from reference TRBV7-2 and TRBJ2-2, the complete variable domain is GAGVSQSPSNKVTEKGKDVELRCDPISGHTALYWYRQSLGQGLEFLIYFQGNSAPDKSGLPSDRFSAERTGGSVSTLTIQRTQQEDSAVYLCASSLFLIAGGVGELFFGEGSRLTVL.

The genes are TRBV11-3 and TRBJ2-3, with TRBD2 matching over 10 bases. V dropped 4 bases and J dropped 2; count of bases not matched to a gene: 3. CDR1 SGHNT and CDR2 YENEEA come from the germline V gene. The CDR3 length is 15 residues. The CDR3 DNA reads as TGTGCCAGCAGCTCAGCGGGGGGGCCCACAGATACGCAGTATTTT. Translating it yields CASSSAGGPTDTQYF. The full variable domain, completed using reference TRBV11-3 and TRBJ2-3, is EAGVVQSPRYKIIEKKQPVAFWCNPISGHNTLYWYLQNLGQGPELLIRYENEEAVDDSQLPKDRFSAERLKGVDSTLKIQPAELGDSAVYLCASSSAGGPTDTQYFGPGTRLTVL.

This sequence joins TRBV11-3 and TRBJ2-3, with 14 bases lining up with TRBD2. CDR1 SGHNT and CDR2 YENEEA come from the germline V gene. J was trimmed by 6 bases and V by 5 bases; bases with no gene match: 7. The CDR3 is 16 amino acids. CDR3 region: CASSPGTSGRSDTQYF. CDR3 coding DNA: TGTGCCAGCAGCCCAGGGACTAGCGGGAGAAGTGATACGCAGTATTTT.

The chain combines TRBV5-8 with TRBJ2-7, with D possibly TRBD2 on 6 matching bases. CDR3 length: 16 residues. Looked up from germline, CDR1 is SGHTS and CDR2 is YDEGEE. The V end was cut by 0 bases, the J end by 6 bases, with 19 bases between. The CDR3 bases are TGTGCCAGCAGCTTGGGCGGAGGGACGACGCTACGCGAGCAGTACTTC. This codes for CASSLGGGTTLREQYF.

This clone came up a few times. This chain links TRBV27 with TRBJ1-5; TRBD1 agrees at 10 bases. V lost 5 bases and J lost 8; bases outside the gene matches: 6. The CDR3 has 14 residues. The germline V gene encodes CDR1 MNHEY and CDR2 SMNVEV (reference sequence). CDR3 coding DNA: TGTGCCAGCAGTCCCGGGACAGGGGCTGAGCCCCAGCATTTT. This sequence encodes CASSPGTGAEPQHF.

The chain couples TRBV6-1 to TRBJ2-1; 10 nucleotides match TRBD1. The CDR3 is made up of 15 amino acids. The junction had 14 bases not matched to a gene; V was cut back by 8 bases and J by 10 bases. Germline lookup yields CDR1 MNHNS and CDR2 SASEGT. CDR3 protein: CASQARDRGRVEQFF. CDR3 sequence (DNA): TGTGCCAGCCAAGCACGGGACAGGGGAAGGGTAGAGCAGTTCTTC.

The chain carries TRBV15 and TRBJ2-7; 7 bases fit TRBD1. V was pared by 6 bases and J by 7 bases, with 9 bases of the junction left unmatched. The CDR3 spans 13 residues. CDR1 and CDR2 (germline): LNHNV, YYDKDF (reference sequence). The CDR3 protein is CATRTGHYVEQYV. The CDR3 DNA follows: TGTGCCACCAGGACAGGGCATTACGTGGAGCAGTACGTC.

The genes are TRBV6-6 and TRBJ1-6, with 10 bases matching TRBD1. The length of the CDR3 is 15 residues. V was clipped by 5 bases and J by 9 bases; unmatched bases: 7. CDR1 MNHNY and CDR2 SVGAGI come from the germline V gene (reference sequence). CDR3 bases: TGTGCCAGCAGTGACCAGGGACAGGGGCCTTCACCCCTCCACTTT. This codes for CASSDQGQGPSPLHF.

V usage is TRBV7-3 and J usage is TRBJ2-1; 9 bases are a match to TRBD2. CDR1 SGHTA and CDR2 FQGTGA come from the germline V gene. This CDR3 spans 13 amino acids. V gave up 5 bases and J gave up 14 bases; unmatched junction bases: 10. The CDR3 loop is CASSLLGAGGKFF. In DNA, the CDR3 is TGTGCCAGCAGCCTCCTCGGGGCGGGAGGGAAGTTCTTC.

CDR3 in amino acids: CASSIDRDEKLFF. In DNA form, the CDR3 reads TGTGCCAGCAGCATCGACAGGGACGAAAAACTGTTTTTT. The chain combines TRBV5-6 with TRBJ1-4, with TRBD1 identical over 7 bases. The CDR3 sequence is 13 residues long. With V trimmed by 4 bases and J by 8 bases, 5 bases remained unmatched. Germline CDR1 SGHDT, CDR2 YYEEEE. Full variable domain (missing parts from reference TRBV5-6 and TRBJ1-4): DAGVTQSPTHLIKTRGQQVTLRCSPKSGHDTVSWYQQALGQGPQFIFQYYEEEERQRGNFPDRFSGHQFPNYSSELNVNALLLGDSALYLCASSIDRDEKLFFGSGTQLSVL.

This clone occurred a few times. The rearrangement uses TRBV11-2 and TRBJ1-2; D not resolved. The CDR3 totals 11 residues. The V end was cut by 6 bases, the J end by 7 bases, with 9 bases between. Germline values: CDR1 SGHAT, CDR2 FQNNGV. The CDR3 sequence: CASRGGFGYTF. The CDR3 DNA reads TGTGCCAGCAGGGGAGGGTTTGGCTACACCTTC.

This clone was seen only a few times. The chain carries TRBV9 and TRBJ2-2, with TRBD2 identical over 9 bases. The CDR3 runs 16 residues. The J segment lost 5 bases and the V segment lost 4 bases, leaving 9 bases of the junction unmatched. Germline values: CDR1 SGDLS, CDR2 YYNGEE. The CDR3 loop reads CASSILGSGGTGELFF. For the CDR3, the DNA is TGTGCCAGCAGCATCCTAGGAAGCGGGGGGACCGGGGAGCTGTTTTTT.

This clone was seen many times. The chain has TRBV13 and TRBJ2-5, with TRBD2 matching 10 bases. CDR1 and CDR2 from the germline V gene are PRHDT and FYEKMQ (reference sequence). V trimming: 2 bases; J trimming: 4 bases; junction bases outside the gene matches: 7. CDR3 length: 16 residues. The CDR3: CASSLSPSGSGETQYF. CDR3 in DNA: TGTGCCAGCAGCTTAAGCCCTAGCGGGAGTGGAGAGACCCAGTACTTC.

The V gene is TRBV30, the J gene TRBJ1-5; D is uncertain. V dropped 2 bases and J dropped 1 base, with 15 bases sitting between them. The CDR3 runs to 16 residues. In germline, CDR1 is GTSNPN, CDR2 SVGIG (reference sequence). The CDR3 here is CAWSFSGRGSNQPQHF. CDR3 DNA sequence: TGTGCCTGGAGTTTCTCGGGCCGAGGGAGCAATCAGCCCCAGCATTTT.

The chain uses TRBV25-1 and TRBJ2-1; tentative D call: TRBD1 (5 bases). This CDR3 contains 11 residues. Trimming cost V 4 bases and J 12 bases, with 10 bases left between them. Germline CDR1 is MGHDK and CDR2 is SYGVNS. CDR3 protein: CASSGGSGQFF. DNA of the CDR3: TGTGCCAGCAGTGGGGGCTCGGGGCAGTTCTTC.

The genes are TRBV29-1 and TRBJ2-1; D unclear. This CDR3 spans 15 amino acids. V was cut by 5 bases and J by 1 base, with 15 bases left in between. Germline V gene sequence: CDR1 SQVTM, CDR2 ANQGSEA. CDR3 region: CSVRRPLISYNEQFF. CDR3 DNA: TGCAGCGTTCGGAGACCTCTTATTTCCTACAATGAGCAGTTCTTC.

This clone has more than one count but fewer than ten. This sequence joins TRBV27 and TRBJ2-7; 9 bases line up with TRBD2. Germline V gene sequence: CDR1 MNHEY, CDR2 SMNVEV (reference sequence). J gave up 2 bases and V 4 bases, and 0 bases lay outside the gene matches. The CDR3 covers 13 residues. The CDR3 protein is CASSSSGTYEQYF. The CDR3 DNA sequence: TGTGCCAGCAGTTCTAGCGGGACCTACGAGCAGTACTTC.